The clone carrying this T cell receptor (beta chain) was found a few times. Grouping used clinical history reported by participants in a survey and questionnaire. Profiled with immunoSEQ multiplex PCR; TCRdb holds only in-frame clones, not every one. The data contain 130,000 or so clones, about 80% of them singletons. CDR1 LGHNA and CDR2 YSLEER come from the germline V gene. The trim removed 2 bases at V and 0 bases at J, leaving 2 bases unmatched. The CDR3 is 15 residues long. The data were taken from a study of blood T cell repertoires in COVID-19. Study in general: The United States, Italy and Spain supplied acute and convalescent COVID-19 samples.

The gene calls are TRBV4-3 and TRBJ2-5, with 8 bases lining up with TRBD2. Sequencing was done on a sample of PBMCs or T cells enriched from blood (not recorded which). The clonotype was recovered from a man aged 45-60 years who had recovered from COVID-19. CDR3: CASSQSGGYQETQYF. As DNA, the CDR3 is TGCGCCAGCAGCCAATCGGGGGGGTACCAAGAGACCCAGTACTTC.